This T cell receptor beta chain appears in the sequencing data of a study of T cell responses to AZD1222 COVID-19 vaccine. Findings and limits, study-wide: Donors skewed white British and female; clonal diversity was possibly underestimated. Spike-wide vaccine-associated CD4 TCRs dominated at 160-218 and 743-854.

To note about this clone: What it recognizes is unknown.

Data came from immunoSEQ multiplex PCR; TCRdb stores just in-frame clones and leaves some out. The sample has under 150,000 clones; 85% to 90% are singletons. Germline CDR1 is SGHTA and CDR2 is FQGTGA. The CDR3 sequence is 14 residues long. The V and J ends lost 4 bases and 2 bases respectively, with 10 bases between them. This TCR was recovered from an adult in good health. Here the sequenced sample was peripheral blood, taken on day 0 of AZD1222 vaccination. V and J are TRBV7-3 and TRBJ2-3; no firm D call. The CDR3 reads CASSSAADTDTQYF. The CDR3 nucleotides are TGTGCCAGCAGCTCCGCGGCAGACACAGATACGCAGTATTTT.